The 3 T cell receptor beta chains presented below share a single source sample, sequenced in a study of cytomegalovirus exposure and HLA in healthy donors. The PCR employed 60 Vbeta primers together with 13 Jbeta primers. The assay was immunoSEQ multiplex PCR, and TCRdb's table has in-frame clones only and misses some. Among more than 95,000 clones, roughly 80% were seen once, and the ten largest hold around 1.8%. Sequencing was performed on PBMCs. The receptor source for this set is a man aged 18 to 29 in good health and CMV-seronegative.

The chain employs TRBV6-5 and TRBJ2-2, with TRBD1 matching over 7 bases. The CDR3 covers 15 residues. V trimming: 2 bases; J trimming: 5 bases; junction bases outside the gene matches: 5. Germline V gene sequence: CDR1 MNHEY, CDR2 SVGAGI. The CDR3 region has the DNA TGTGCCAGCAGTTACGCGACAGGGCAAACCGGGGAGCTGTTTTTT. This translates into CASSYATGQTGELFF.

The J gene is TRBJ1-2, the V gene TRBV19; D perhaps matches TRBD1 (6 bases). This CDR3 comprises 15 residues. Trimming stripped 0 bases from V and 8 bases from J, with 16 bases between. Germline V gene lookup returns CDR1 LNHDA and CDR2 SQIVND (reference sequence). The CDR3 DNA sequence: TGTGCCAGTAGTATAGATCCAGGCAGGGGCTCCGGCTACACCTTC. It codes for CASSIDPGRGSGYTF.

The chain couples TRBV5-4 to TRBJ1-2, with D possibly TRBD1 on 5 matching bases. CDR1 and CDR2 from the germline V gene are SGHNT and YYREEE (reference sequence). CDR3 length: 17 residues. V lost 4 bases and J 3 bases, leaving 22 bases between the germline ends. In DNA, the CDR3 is TGTGCCAGCAGCCTCCCGACAGTAGGAGCGGGTGACTATGGCTACACCTTC. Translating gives CASSLPTVGAGDYGYTF.